A selection of T cell receptor beta chains follows, all from one sample in a study of response to subunit inactivated influenza vaccine. MiXCR was run by TCRdb on the RT-PCR reads, yielding one entry per CDR3 protein. The data hold around 530,000 distinct CDR3 sequences, with about 15% observed a single time. The sample in question was CD4+ T cells sorted from PBMCs, obtained roughly 24 months after vaccination. Source of these receptors: a man in his fifties or sixties who received an inactivated influenza vaccine. CDR3s include the opening cysteine and the closing phenylalanine or tryptophan. Each record gives: J gene, D gene, V gene, clone size, CDR3 DNA, CDR3 protein. D genes are given only for firm matches. Clone size is not always given. Where it is, it says once, few, many or a class for expanded clones.

TRBJ2-5	NA	TRBV4-3	few	TGCGCCAGCAGCCAAGATACCGAAGAGACCCAGTACTTC	CASSQDTEETQYF
TRBJ2-4	NA	TRBV4-3	NA	TGCGCCAGCAGCCAAGACTGGGGCCAGGGTCAAAACATTCAGTACTTC	CASSQDWGQGQNIQYF
TRBJ1-1	NA	TRBV5-1	once	TGCGCCAGCAGCCCTGTGATGACTGGGAACACTGAAGCTTTCTTT	CASSPVMTGNTEAFF
TRBJ1-2	TRBD1	TRBV4-2	NA	TGTGCCAGCAGCCGAGGAGGGGGACAGGGTTTTATCTCAGGCTACACCTTC	CASSRGGGQGFISGYTF
TRBJ1-2	TRBD1	TRBV12-3/TRBV12-4	NA	TGTGCCAGCAGTGAGAGGACAGGGGGCCGCTATGGCTACACCTTC	CASSERTGGRYGYTF
TRBJ2-3	NA	TRBV28	few	TGTGCCAGCGGTGGCGACACAGATACGCAGTATTTT	CASGGDTDTQYF
TRBJ1-2	NA	TRBV7-9	once	TGTGCCGTCAGAAAGGGGCGGCGGACTAACTATGGCTACACCTTC	CAVRKGRRTNYGYTF
TRBJ1-1	TRBD1	TRBV15	few	TGTGCCACCAGCCGCGACAGGGCCCCCGCAGAAGCTTTCTTT	CATSRDRAPAEAFF
TRBJ1-2	NA	TRBV7-9	many	TGTGCCAGCAGCTTAACGTTAGGGATCTATGGCTACACCTTC	CASSLTLGIYGYTF
TRBJ2-1	TRBD2	TRBV30	few	TGTGCCTGGAGTGTTGACTCGGCGGGGGGCAATGAGCAGTTCTTC	CAWSVDSAGGNEQFF
TRBJ1-4	NA	TRBV4-1	few	TGCGCCAGCCGCCCTGGCCAGGCAACTAATGAAAAACTGTTTTTT	CASRPGQATNEKLFF
TRBJ2-1	TRBD2	TRBV20-1	few	TGCAGTGCTCCCCTACGGGGTGGCGGGAGAGGGTACAATGAGCAGTTCTTC	CSAPLRGGGRGYNEQFF
TRBJ1-1	NA	TRBV7-6	few	TGTGCCAGCAGCTTAGGAGGGGGGACAACTCACACTGAAGCTTTCTTT	CASSLGGGTTHTEAFF
TRBJ2-1	TRBD1	TRBV5-1	many	TGCGCCAGCAGCTGGGGGATGGGACAGAGCAATGAGCAGTTCTTC	CASSWGMGQSNEQFF
TRBJ1-3	NA	TRBV5-1	NA	TGCGCCAGCAGCTTGAATGAGGGTACCATATATTTT	CASSLNEGTIYF
TRBJ2-1	TRBD1	TRBV20-1	NA	TGCAGTGCTAGAGATATGACAGGGGGCATAGGTGAGCAGTTCTTC	CSARDMTGGIGEQFF
TRBJ2-2	NA	TRBV19	NA	TGTGCCAGTAGTTCTCGTGGGTCAGCCACCGGGGAGCTGTTTTTT	CASSSRGSATGELFF
TRBJ2-7	NA	TRBV28	NA	TGTGCCAGCAGTTTAAGCCCCTGGGGCAGGGTACCCTACGAGCAGTACTTC	CASSLSPWGRVPYEQYF
TRBJ1-3	NA	TRBV6-5	few	TGTGCCAGCAGTTACTCGAAAGGACACTCTGGAAACACCATATATTTT	CASSYSKGHSGNTIYF
TRBJ2-1	NA	TRBV6-2/TRBV6-3	few	TGTGCCAGCAGTCCCCCGGGCGGCCTCAATGAGCAGTTCTTC	CASSPPGGLNEQFF